This T cell receptor beta chain was obtained from a study of T cells in Graves' hyperthyroidism and ophthalmopathy. Whole-study results and caveats: A model of 13 V-J features distinguished ophthalmopathy from stable hyperthyroidism.

With regard to this clonotype: Its cognate antigen is unknown.

There are 16 residues in the CDR3. Germline trimming cut 6 bases from V and 4 bases from J; bases unmatched to any gene: 9. The germline V gene has CDR1 SGHTA and CDR2 FQGNSA. Stability of Graves' hyperthyroidism was defined as absent ophthalmopathy progression within 18 months. The source material, RNA transcripts, was used to amplify TCR beta CDR3 regions. The HTBI primer set was used in a first-round RT-PCR of the TCR CDR3. TCRdb re-called the multiplex PCR reads through MiXCR, storing one row per CDR3 protein. This sample yields approximately 710,000 distinct CDR3 sequences, of which 15% to 20% are seen a single time; 15% belongs to the top ten.

The gene calls are TRBV7-2 and TRBJ2-1; 10 bases are a match to TRBD2. The sequencing input was blood. This TCR derives from a man in his fifties with Graves' hyperthyroidism. The CDR3 DNA reads as TGTGCCAGCAGTAGTGCTAGCGGGAGCGGATACAATGAGCAGTTCTTC. Encoded protein: CASSSASGSGYNEQFF.